One and the same sample provided the 19 T cell receptor beta chains below, sequenced in a study of graft-versus-host responses after intestinal transplantation. These TCRs are of unknown antigen specificity. Profiled with immunoSEQ multiplex PCR; TCRdb holds only in-frame clones, not every one. The table shows roughly 110,000 clones, with approximately 90% occurring only once. The source was unstimulated CD4+ T cells sorted from spleen or lymph node cells, collected before transplant. These receptors originate from a human donor who was the organ donor for an intestinal transplant.

This clone was counted between two and nine times. This chain links TRBV28 with TRBJ2-3, with D possibly TRBD2 on 6 matching bases. The germline V gene has CDR1 MDHEN and CDR2 SYDVKM. The CDR3 is 13 residues long. V was cut by 5 bases and J by 5 bases, with 11 bases left in between. CDR3 amino acids: CASSRREVDTQYF. The CDR3 DNA sequence: TGTGCCAGCAGTAGGAGGGAGGTAGATACGCAGTATTTT.

The CDR3 DNA follows: TGCAGTGCGGCCCTGGGGGATAAGCAGTTCTTC. It specifies CSAALGDKQFF. V and J are TRBV20-1 and TRBJ2-1; tentatively, D is TRBD1 or TRBD2 (5 bases each). Trimming removed 6 bases at V and 11 bases at J, with 14 bases between. Germline values: CDR1 DFQATT, CDR2 SNEGSKA (reference sequence). This CDR3 contains 11 residues.

The chain is built from TRBV5-1 and TRBJ2-5, with D tentatively TRBD2 (5 bases). The CDR3 is made up of 15 amino acids. Per the germline V gene, CDR1 is SGHRS and CDR2 is YFSETQ. Deletions cut 3 bases from V and 3 bases from J, with 15 bases between. CDR3 residues: CASSSQTGREETQYF. The CDR3 DNA sequence: TGCGCCAGCAGCTCCCAGACGGGAAGAGAAGAGACCCAGTACTTC.

The chain has TRBV5-1 and TRBJ2-1; D possibly corresponds to TRBD2 (6 bases). Germline V gene data show CDR1 as SGHRS and CDR2 as YFSETQ. The CDR3 contains 13 residues. V was trimmed by 6 bases and J by 2 bases, leaving 9 bases between them. CDR3: CASMLAPYNEQFF. The CDR3 DNA is TGCGCCAGCATGCTAGCGCCCTACAATGAGCAGTTCTTC.

The CDR3 protein is CASLVNTEAFF. The CDR3 region has the DNA TGTGCCAGCTTAGTGAACACTGAAGCTTTCTTT. This sequence joins TRBV28 and TRBJ1-1; D unclear. CDR1 and CDR2 (germline): MDHEN, SYDVKM. This CDR3 contains 11 residues. V lost 8 bases to trimming and J lost 0 bases, with 4 bases between them.

The J gene is TRBJ2-4, the V gene TRBV6-1; D is unresolved. This CDR3 spans 14 amino acids. V was clipped by 2 bases and J by 7 bases, with 12 bases between them. Germline CDR1 and CDR2: MNHNS and SASEGT. The CDR3 protein is CASSESGVPNIQYF. Here the CDR3 DNA reads TGTGCCAGCAGTGAATCGGGTGTACCCAACATTCAGTACTTC.

The chain joins TRBV9 to TRBJ2-1; D uncertain. The V gene's germline CDR1 is SGDLS and CDR2 YYNGEE. There are 14 residues in the CDR3. V dropped 0 bases and J dropped 4 bases, with 8 bases sitting between them. CDR3 protein: CASSVEGRYNEQFF. The CDR3 coding sequence is TGTGCCAGCAGCGTAGAGGGTAGATACAATGAGCAGTTCTTC.

The V and J genes are TRBV6-5 and TRBJ2-7, with unresolved D. The CDR3 runs 13 residues. With 5 bases removed from V and 3 bases from J, the gap between germline ends came to 11 bases. From germline, CDR1 is MNHEY and CDR2 SVGAGI. CDR3 sequence: CASSAAKNYEQYF. Written as DNA, the CDR3 is TGTGCCAGCAGTGCAGCGAAAAACTACGAGCAGTACTTC.

This clone came up once. V usage is TRBV5-1 and J usage is TRBJ1-1; D gene uncertain. V lost 0 bases to trimming and J lost 0 bases, with 6 bases between them. This CDR3 has 14 amino acids. Germline V gene sequence: CDR1 SGHRS, CDR2 YFSETQ. In nucleotides, the CDR3 is TGCGCCAGCAGCTTGGGGGCCATGAACACTGAAGCTTTCTTT. Translation: CASSLGAMNTEAFF.

This chain links TRBV4-1 with TRBJ2-3, with 13 bases aligning to TRBD2. The CDR3 contains 21 residues. The V gene end was trimmed by 0 bases and the J gene end by 0 bases; junction bases not matched to a gene: 12. Germline loops: CDR1 MGHRA, CDR2 YSYEKL. The CDR3 loop is CASSQDRLAGGKSQSTDTQYF. The CDR3 nucleotides are TGCGCCAGCAGCCAAGACCGACTAGCGGGAGGCAAAAGCCAAAGCACAGATACGCAGTATTTT.

The chain is built from TRBV5-1 and TRBJ2-1; 13 bases line up with TRBD2. The V gene end was trimmed by 1 base and the J gene end by 6 bases; junction bases not matched to a gene: 7. The CDR3 spans 17 residues. CDR1 and CDR2 from the germline V gene are SGHRS and YFSETQ. DNA of the CDR3: TGCGCCAGCAGCTTGAAGGGCGGACTAGCGGGAGCCAATGAGCAGTTCTTC. Protein: CASSLKGGLAGANEQFF.

This sequence joins TRBV2 and TRBJ2-1, with D hard to call. The V end lost 7 bases, the J end lost 8 bases, and 9 bases lay between the germline ends. Germline loops: CDR1 SNHLY, CDR2 FYNNEI. The CDR3 has 11 residues. The chain's CDR3 is CASNGLDEQFF. As DNA, the CDR3 is TGTGCCAGCAATGGTTTGGATGAGCAGTTCTTC. Full variable domain (rest looked up from reference TRBV2 and TRBJ2-1): EPEVTQTPSHQVTQMGQEVILRCVPISNHLYFYWYRQILGQKVEFLVSFYNNEISEKSEIFDDQFSVERPDGSNFTLKIRSTKLEDSAMYFCASNGLDEQFFGPGTRLTVL.

The chain combines TRBV28 with TRBJ2-7; 11 bases line up with TRBD1. J lost 2 bases, V lost 6 bases, and 6 bases had no gene match. The CDR3 is 15 residues long. CDR1 and CDR2 from the germline V gene are MDHEN and SYDVKM. In DNA form, the CDR3 reads TGTGCCAGCAGCCAGCCGGGACAGGGGGCCTACGAGCAGTACTTC. Amino acids: CASSQPGQGAYEQYF.

This clone has just one count. The chain recombines TRBV5-1 with TRBJ2-7; 13 bases fit TRBD2. Germline CDR1 is SGHRS and CDR2 is YFSETQ. The CDR3 has 16 residues. V gave up 0 bases and J gave up 3 bases; unmatched junction bases: 3. The CDR3 DNA is TGCGCCAGCAGCTTGGGAGGGACTAGCGGGATCTACGAGCAGTACTTC. It specifies CASSLGGTSGIYEQYF.

This chain connects TRBV10-3 to TRBJ1-1, with a possible D match to TRBD1 (5 bases). The germline V and J ends were trimmed by 4 bases and 0 bases, with 9 bases remaining between them. The CDR3 loop spans 14 amino acids. Germline CDR1 and CDR2: ENHRY and SYGVKD. Written as DNA, the CDR3 is TGTGCCATCAGTGGAGGGGTAGTGAACACTGAAGCTTTCTTT. Its translation: CAISGGVVNTEAFF.

The rearrangement uses TRBV4-1 and TRBJ2-3; D is possibly TRBD1 (6 bases). This CDR3 is built from 16 residues. CDR1 is MGHRA and CDR2 is YSYEKL in the germline V gene. V was pared by 2 bases and J by 0 bases, with 12 bases between. The CDR3 DNA sequence: TGCGCCAGCAGCCAACCTCCGGACAGCAGCACAGATACGCAGTATTTT. Translation gives CASSQPPDSSTDTQYF.

Regarding this clone: Other DNA sequences in this sample translate to the same CDR3. This chain joins TRBV7-3 and TRBJ2-1; 7 positions agree with TRBD2. This CDR3 region has 14 residues. The V gene end was trimmed by 2 bases and the J gene end by 2 bases; junction bases not matched to a gene: 0. Germline loops: CDR1 SGHTA, CDR2 FQGTGA. The CDR3 DNA reads TGTGCCAGCAGCTTAGCGGGAGCCTACAATGAGCAGTTCTTC. It is translated as CASSLAGAYNEQFF.

This rearrangement joins TRBV4-3 to TRBJ2-1; TRBD2 matches 11 bases. Germline trimming cut 2 bases from V and 4 bases from J; bases unmatched to any gene: 7. From germline, CDR1 is LGHNA and CDR2 YSLEER. The CDR3 contains 17 residues. The DNA for the CDR3 is TGCGCCAGCAGCCAACCCCCGGGACTAGCGGTTTACAATGAGCAGTTCTTC. Residues: CASSQPPGLAVYNEQFF.

The chain carries TRBV28 and TRBJ1-2, with 7 bases identical to TRBD1. There are 14 residues in the CDR3. Germline V gene lookup returns CDR1 MDHEN and CDR2 SYDVKM. J was trimmed by 4 bases and V by 3 bases; bases with no gene match: 5. For the CDR3, the DNA is TGTGCCAGCAGTTTGACAGGGCAGATCTATGGCTACACCTTC. Its protein is CASSLTGQIYGYTF.